This T cell receptor (beta chain) is from a study of T cell responses to AZD1222 COVID-19 vaccine. Study outcomes and limitations: Clonal diversity was possibly underestimated, and white British individuals and females predominated among donors. Receipt of two AZD1222 doses was followed by a rise in Spike-specific TCR breadth and depth. Unmutated variant regions reportedly attract nearly half of all spike-specific TCRs. Just a handful of AZD1222 recipients tested seropositive at baseline.

Sequencing used immunoSEQ multiplex PCR; TCRdb keeps in-frame clones, though not all of them. The sample records 80,000 or so clones, approximately 86% being singletons. This CDR3 comprises 15 residues. Between the trimmed V and J ends, which lost 5 bases and 1 base, there was a span of 14 bases. Germline V CDR1 and CDR2: SGHTA, FQGNSA. This clone was seen only a few times. No antigen is known for it. This sequence originates from an adult in good health. J is TRBJ2-5 and V is TRBV7-2, with D perhaps matching TRBD1 or TRBD2 (6 bases each). The sample in question was peripheral blood, obtained on day 0 of MenACWY control vaccination. The CDR3: CASSPQGGSQETQYF. CDR3 DNA sequence: TGTGCCAGCAGCCCCCAAGGGGGGAGCCAAGAGACCCAGTACTTC.